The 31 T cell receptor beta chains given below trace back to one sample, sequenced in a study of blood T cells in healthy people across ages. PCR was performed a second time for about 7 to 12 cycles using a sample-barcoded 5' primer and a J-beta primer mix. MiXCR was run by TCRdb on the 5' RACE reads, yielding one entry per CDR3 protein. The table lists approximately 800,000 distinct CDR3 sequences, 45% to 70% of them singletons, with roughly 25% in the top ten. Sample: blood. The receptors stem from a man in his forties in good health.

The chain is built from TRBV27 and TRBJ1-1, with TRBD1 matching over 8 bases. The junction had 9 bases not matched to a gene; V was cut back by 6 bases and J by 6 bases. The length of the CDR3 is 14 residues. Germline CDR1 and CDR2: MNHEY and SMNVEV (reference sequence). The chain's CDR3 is CASRRQGANPEAFF. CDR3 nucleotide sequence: TGTGCCAGCAGAAGGCAGGGGGCAAACCCTGAAGCTTTCTTT.

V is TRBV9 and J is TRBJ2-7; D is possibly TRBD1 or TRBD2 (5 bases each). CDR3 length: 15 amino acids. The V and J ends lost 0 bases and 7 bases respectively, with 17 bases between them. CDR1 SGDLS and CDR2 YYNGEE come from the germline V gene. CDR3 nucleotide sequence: TGTGCCAGCAGCGTAGTCGGGGCACAACGGGAAGAGCAGTACTTC. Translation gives CASSVVGAQREEQYF.

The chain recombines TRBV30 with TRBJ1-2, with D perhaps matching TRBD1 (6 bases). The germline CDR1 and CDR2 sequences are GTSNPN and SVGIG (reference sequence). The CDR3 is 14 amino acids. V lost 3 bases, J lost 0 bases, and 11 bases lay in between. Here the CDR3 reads CAWRRDNTNYGYTF. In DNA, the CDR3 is TGTGCCTGGAGAAGGGACAACACTAACTATGGCTACACCTTC.

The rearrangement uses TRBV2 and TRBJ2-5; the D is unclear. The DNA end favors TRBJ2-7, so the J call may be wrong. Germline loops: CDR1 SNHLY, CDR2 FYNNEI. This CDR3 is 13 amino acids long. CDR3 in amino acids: CASKYEGMYEQYF. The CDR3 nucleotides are TGTGCCAGCAAATATGAAGGGATGTACGAGCAGTACTTC.

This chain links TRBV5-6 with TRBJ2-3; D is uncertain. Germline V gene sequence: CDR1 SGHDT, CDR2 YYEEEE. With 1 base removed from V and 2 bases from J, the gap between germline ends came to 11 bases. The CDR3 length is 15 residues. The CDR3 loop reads CASSLSVLYTDTQYF. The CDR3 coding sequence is TGTGCCAGCAGCTTGTCAGTCTTGTACACAGATACGCAGTATTTT. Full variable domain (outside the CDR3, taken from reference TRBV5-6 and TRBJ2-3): DAGVTQSPTHLIKTRGQQVTLRCSPKSGHDTVSWYQQALGQGPQFIFQYYEEEERQRGNFPDRFSGHQFPNYSSELNVNALLLGDSALYLCASSLSVLYTDTQYFGPGTRLTVL.

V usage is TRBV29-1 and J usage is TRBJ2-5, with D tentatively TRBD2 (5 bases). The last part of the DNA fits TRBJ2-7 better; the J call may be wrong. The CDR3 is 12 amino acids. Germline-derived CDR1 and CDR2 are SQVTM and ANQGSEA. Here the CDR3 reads CSTVSGSNEQYF. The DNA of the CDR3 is TGCAGCACGGTATCGGGGTCGAACGAGCAGTACTTC.

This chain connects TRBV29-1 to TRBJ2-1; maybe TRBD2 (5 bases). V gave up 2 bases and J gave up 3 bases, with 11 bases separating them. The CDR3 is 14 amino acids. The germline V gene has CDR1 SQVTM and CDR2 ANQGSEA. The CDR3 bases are TGCAGCGTTGAAACTAGGACCTTCTACAATGAGCAGTTCTTC. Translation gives CSVETRTFYNEQFF.

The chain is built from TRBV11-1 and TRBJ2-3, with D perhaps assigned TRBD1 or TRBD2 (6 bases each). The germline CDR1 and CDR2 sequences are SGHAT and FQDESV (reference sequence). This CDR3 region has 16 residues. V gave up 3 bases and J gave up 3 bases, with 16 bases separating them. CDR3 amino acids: CASSLARGAGTDTQYF. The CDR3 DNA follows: TGTGCCAGCAGCTTGGCTAGGGGGGCGGGGACAGATACGCAGTATTTT.

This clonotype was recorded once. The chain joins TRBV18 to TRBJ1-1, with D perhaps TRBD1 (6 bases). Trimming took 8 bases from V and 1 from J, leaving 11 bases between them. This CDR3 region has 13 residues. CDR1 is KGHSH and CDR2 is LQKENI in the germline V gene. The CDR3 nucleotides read TGTGCCAGCGCGCCGACAGGGAACACTGAAGCTTTCTTT. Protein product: CASAPTGNTEAFF.

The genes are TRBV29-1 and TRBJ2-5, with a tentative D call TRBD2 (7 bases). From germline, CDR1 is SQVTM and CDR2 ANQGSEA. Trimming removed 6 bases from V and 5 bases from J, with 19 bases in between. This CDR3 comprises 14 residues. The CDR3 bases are TGCAGCGTGACCTTGGGGGGGCAGGGGGAGACCCAGTACTTC. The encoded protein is CSVTLGGQGETQYF. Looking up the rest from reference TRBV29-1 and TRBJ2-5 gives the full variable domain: SAVISQKPSRDICQRGTSLTIQCQVDSQVTMMFWYRQQPGQSLTLIATANQGSEATYESGFVIDKFPISRPNLTFSTLTVSNMSPEDSSIYLCSVTLGGQGETQYFGPGTRLLVL.

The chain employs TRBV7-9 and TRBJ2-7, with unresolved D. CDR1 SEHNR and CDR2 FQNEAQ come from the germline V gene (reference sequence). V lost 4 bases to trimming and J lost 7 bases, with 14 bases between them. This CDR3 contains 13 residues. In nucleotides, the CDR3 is TGTGCCAGCAGCTCCCCCGGGCCCGGGGAGCAGTACTTC. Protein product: CASSSPGPGEQYF.

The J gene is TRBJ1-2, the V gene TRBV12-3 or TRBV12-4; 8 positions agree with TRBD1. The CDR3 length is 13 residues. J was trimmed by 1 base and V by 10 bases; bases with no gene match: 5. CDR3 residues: CANGQGSNYGYTF. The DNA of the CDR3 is TGTGCCAACGGACAGGGAAGTAACTATGGCTACACCTTC.

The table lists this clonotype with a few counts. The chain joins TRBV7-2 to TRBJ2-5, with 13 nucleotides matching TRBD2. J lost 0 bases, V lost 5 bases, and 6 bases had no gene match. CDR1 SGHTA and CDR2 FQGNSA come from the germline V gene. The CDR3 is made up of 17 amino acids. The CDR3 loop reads CASSPGTSGAHQETQYF. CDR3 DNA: TGTGCCAGCAGCCCAGGGACTAGCGGGGCCCACCAAGAGACCCAGTACTTC.

CDR3 sequence reads: CASSPILAGAGEQYF. The CDR3 DNA sequence: TGTGCCAGCAGCCCCATCCTAGCGGGAGCCGGCGAGCAGTACTTC. V usage is TRBV7-2 and J usage is TRBJ2-7; 10 bases are a match to TRBD2. The CDR3 is made up of 15 amino acids. V trimming: 5 bases; J trimming: 6 bases; junction bases outside the gene matches: 10. Germline CDR1 and CDR2: SGHTA and FQGNSA. Variable domain in full (rest from reference TRBV7-2 and TRBJ2-7): GAGVSQSPSNKVTEKGKDVELRCDPISGHTALYWYRQSLGQGLEFLIYFQGNSAPDKSGLPSDRFSAERTGGSVSTLTIQRTQQEDSAVYLCASSPILAGAGEQYFGPGTRLTVT.

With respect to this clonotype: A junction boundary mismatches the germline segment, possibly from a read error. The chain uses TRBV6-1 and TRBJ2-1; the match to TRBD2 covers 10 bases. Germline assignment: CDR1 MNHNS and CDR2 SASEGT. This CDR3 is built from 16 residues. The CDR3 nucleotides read TGTGCCAGCAGAGAAGCGGGGGGGAGAAGAAACAATGAGCAGTTCTTC. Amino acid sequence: CASREAGGRRNNEQFF.

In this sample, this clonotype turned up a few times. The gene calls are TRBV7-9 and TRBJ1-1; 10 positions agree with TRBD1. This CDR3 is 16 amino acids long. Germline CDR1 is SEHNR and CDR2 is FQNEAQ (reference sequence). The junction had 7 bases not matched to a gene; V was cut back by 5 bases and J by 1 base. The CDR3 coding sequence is TGTGCCAGCAGCCCCGCGGGGACAGGGGCGAACACTGAAGCTTTCTTT. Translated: CASSPAGTGANTEAFF.

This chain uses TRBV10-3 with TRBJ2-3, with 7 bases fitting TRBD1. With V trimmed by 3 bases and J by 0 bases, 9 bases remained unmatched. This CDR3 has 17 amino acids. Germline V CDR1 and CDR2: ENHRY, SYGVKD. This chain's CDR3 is CAISEIQGVTSTDTQYF. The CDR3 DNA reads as TGTGCCATCAGTGAAATTCAGGGGGTGACTAGCACAGATACGCAGTATTTT.

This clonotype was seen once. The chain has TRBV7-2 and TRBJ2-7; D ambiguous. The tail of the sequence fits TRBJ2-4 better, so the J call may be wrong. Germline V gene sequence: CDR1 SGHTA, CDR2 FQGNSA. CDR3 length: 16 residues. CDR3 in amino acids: CTSSLEFPDGRNIQYF. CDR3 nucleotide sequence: TGTACCAGCAGCTTAGAGTTTCCCGATGGACGAAACATTCAGTACTTC.

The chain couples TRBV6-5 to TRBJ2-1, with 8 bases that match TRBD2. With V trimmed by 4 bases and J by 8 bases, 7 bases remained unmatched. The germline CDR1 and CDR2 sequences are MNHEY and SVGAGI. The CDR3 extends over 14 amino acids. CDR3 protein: CASSWLTSVDEQFF. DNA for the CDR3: TGTGCCAGCAGTTGGCTGACTAGCGTTGATGAGCAGTTCTTC.

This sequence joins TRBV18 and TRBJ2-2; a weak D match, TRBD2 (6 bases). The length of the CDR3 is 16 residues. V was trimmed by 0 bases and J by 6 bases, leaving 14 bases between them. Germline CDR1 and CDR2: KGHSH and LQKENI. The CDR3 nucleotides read TGTGCCAGCTCACCACCGAGTTCGGGGGACTCCGGGGAGCTGTTTTTT. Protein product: CASSPPSSGDSGELFF.

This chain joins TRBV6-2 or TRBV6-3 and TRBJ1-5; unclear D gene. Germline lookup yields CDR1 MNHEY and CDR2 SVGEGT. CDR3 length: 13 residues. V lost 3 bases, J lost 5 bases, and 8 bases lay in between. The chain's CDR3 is CASSYGTDQPQHF. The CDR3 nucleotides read TGTGCCAGCAGTTATGGCACGGATCAGCCCCAGCATTTT.

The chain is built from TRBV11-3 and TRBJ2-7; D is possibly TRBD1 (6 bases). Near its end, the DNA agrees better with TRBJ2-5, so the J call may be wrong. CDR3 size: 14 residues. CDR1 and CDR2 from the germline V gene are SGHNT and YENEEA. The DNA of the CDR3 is TGTGCCAGCAGCGACCGGACAGCACAAGAGACCCAGTACTTC. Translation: CASSDRTAQETQYF.

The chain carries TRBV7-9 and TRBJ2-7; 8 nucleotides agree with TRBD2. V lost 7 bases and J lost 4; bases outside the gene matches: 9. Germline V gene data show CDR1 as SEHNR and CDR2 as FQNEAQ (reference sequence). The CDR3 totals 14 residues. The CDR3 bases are TGTGCCAGCACCCCACCGGGACTAGAGTACGAGCAGTACTTC. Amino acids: CASTPPGLEYEQYF.

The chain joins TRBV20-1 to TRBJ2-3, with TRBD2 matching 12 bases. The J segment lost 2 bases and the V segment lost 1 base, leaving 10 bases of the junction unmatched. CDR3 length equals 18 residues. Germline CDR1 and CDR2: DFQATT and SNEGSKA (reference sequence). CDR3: CSARATLAGGKHTDTQYF. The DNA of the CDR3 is TGCAGTGCTAGAGCTACACTAGCGGGGGGAAAACACACAGATACGCAGTATTTT.

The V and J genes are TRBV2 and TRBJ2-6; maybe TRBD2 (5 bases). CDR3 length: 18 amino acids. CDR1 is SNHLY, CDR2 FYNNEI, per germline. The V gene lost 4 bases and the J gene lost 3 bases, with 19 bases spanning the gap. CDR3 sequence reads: CASSGPRDTAIGANVLTF. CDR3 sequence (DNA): TGTGCCAGCAGTGGGCCCCGGGATACCGCCATTGGGGCCAACGTCCTGACTTTC.

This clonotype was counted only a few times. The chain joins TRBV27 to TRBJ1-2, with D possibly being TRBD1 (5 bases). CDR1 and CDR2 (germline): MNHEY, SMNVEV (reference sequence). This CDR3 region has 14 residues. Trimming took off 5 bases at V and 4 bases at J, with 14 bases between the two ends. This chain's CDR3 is CASSRQGYSYGYTF. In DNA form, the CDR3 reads TGTGCCAGCAGTAGGCAGGGCTACAGCTATGGCTACACCTTC.

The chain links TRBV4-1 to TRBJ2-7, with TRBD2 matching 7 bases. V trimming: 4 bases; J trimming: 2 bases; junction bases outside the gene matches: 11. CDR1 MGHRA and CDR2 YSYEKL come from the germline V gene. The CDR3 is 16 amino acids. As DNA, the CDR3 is TGCGCCAGCAGCCCAAGCGGCAGCGGGGTCACCTACGAGCAGTACTTC. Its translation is CASSPSGSGVTYEQYF.

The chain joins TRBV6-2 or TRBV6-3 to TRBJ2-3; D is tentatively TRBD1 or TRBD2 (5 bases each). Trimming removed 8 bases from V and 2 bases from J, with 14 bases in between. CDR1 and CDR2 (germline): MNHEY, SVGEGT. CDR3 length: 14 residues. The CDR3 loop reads CASAAGTNTDTQYF. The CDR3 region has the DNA TGTGCCAGCGCGGCCGGGACCAACACAGATACGCAGTATTTT.

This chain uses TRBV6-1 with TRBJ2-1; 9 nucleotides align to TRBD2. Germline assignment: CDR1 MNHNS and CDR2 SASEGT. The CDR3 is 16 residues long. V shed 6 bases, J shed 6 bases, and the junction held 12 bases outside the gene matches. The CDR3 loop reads CASRNSGTSSFNEQFF. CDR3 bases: TGTGCCAGCAGGAATTCCGGGACTAGCTCTTTCAATGAGCAGTTCTTC.

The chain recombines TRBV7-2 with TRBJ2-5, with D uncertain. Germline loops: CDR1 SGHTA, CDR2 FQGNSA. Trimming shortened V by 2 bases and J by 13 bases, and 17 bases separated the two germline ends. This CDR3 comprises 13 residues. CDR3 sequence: CASSLTVLNERYF. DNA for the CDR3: TGTGCCAGCAGCTTAACTGTTCTGAATGAGCGGTACTTC.

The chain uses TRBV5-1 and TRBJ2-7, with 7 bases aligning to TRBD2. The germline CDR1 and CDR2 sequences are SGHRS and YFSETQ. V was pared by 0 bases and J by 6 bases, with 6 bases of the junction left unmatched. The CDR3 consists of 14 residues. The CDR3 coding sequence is TGCGCCAGCAGCTTGGGTGGACTAGAAAGCGAGCAGTACTTC. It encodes CASSLGGLESEQYF.